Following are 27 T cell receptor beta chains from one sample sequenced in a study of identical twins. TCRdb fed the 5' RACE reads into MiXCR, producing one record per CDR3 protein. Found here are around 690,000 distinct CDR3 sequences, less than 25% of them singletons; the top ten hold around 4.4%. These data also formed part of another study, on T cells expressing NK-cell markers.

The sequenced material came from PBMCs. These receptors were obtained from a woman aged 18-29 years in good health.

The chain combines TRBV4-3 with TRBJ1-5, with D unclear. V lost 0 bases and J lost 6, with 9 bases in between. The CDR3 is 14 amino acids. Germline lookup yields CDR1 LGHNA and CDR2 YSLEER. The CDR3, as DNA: TGCGCCAGCAGCCAAGATCTGATTGGTCAGCCCCAGCATTTT. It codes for CASSQDLIGQPQHF.

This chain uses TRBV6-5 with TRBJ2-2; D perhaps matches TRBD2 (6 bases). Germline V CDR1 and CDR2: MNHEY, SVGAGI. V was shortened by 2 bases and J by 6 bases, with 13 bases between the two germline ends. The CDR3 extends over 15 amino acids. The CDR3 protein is CASSYGGDWAGELFF. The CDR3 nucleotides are TGTGCCAGCAGTTACGGCGGGGATTGGGCCGGGGAGCTGTTTTTT.

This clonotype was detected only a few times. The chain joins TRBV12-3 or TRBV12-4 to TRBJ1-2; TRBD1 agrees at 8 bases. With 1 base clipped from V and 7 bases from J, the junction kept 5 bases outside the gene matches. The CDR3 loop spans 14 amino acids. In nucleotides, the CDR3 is TGTGCCAGCAGTTTAGGGACAGGGAAGGGTGGCTACACCTTC. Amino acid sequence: CASSLGTGKGGYTF.

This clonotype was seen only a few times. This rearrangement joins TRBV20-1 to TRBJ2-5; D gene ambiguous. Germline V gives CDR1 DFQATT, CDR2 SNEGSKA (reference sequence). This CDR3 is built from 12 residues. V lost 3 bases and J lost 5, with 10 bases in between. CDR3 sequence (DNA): TGCAGTGCTAGTGGTTTCGGGGAGACCCAGTACTTC. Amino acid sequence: CSASGFGETQYF.

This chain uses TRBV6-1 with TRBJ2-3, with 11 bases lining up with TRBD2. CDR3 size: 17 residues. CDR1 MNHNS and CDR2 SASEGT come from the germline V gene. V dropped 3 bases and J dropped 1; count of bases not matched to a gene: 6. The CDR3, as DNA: TGTGCCAGCAGTGATCCTGGGACTAGCGGCCGCACAGATACGCAGTATTTT. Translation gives CASSDPGTSGRTDTQYF.

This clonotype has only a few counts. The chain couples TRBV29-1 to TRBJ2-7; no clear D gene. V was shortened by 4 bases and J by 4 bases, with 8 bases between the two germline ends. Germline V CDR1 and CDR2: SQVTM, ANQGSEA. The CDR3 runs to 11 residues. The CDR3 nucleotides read TGCAGCGTTGTTCAGGTGTACGAGCAGTACTTC. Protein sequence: CSVVQVYEQYF.

CDR3: CASSQLTTGEAFF. Here the CDR3 DNA reads TGTGCCAGCAGCCAACTGACGACCGGTGAAGCTTTCTTT. The chain combines TRBV14 with TRBJ1-1, with D unresolved. The CDR3 sequence is 13 residues long. V shed 2 bases and J shed 7 bases, with 11 bases lying between them. From germline, CDR1 is SGHDN and CDR2 FVKESK.

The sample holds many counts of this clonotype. The DNA of the CDR3 is TGCAGTGCTAGAGGGACTCCCAGGGGGGAGCAGTACTTC. Translation gives CSARGTPRGEQYF. The rearrangement joins TRBV20-1 to TRBJ2-7, with TRBD1 matching over 7 bases. This CDR3 is built from 13 residues. V was pared by 1 base and J by 7 bases, with 7 bases of the junction left unmatched. Looked up from germline, CDR1 is DFQATT and CDR2 is SNEGSKA (reference sequence).

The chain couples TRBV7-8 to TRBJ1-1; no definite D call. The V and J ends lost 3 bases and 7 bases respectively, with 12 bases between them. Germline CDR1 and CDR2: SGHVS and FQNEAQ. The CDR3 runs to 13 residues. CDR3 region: CASSFEGTIEAFF. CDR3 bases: TGTGCCAGCAGCTTTGAGGGTACGATTGAAGCTTTCTTT.

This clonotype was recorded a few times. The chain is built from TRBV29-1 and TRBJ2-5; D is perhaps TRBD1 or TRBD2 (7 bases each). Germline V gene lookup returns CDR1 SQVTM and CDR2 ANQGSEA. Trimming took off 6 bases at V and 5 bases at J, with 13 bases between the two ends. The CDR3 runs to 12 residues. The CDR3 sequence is CSVYRGGETQYF. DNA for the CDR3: TGCAGCGTCTACAGGGGAGGGGAGACCCAGTACTTC.

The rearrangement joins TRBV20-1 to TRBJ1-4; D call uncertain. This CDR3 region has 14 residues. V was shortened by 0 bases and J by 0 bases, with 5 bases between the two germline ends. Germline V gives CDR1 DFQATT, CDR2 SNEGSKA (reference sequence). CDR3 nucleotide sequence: TGCAGTGCTAGAGAAGCGACAACTAATGAAAAACTGTTTTTT. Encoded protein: CSAREATTNEKLFF.

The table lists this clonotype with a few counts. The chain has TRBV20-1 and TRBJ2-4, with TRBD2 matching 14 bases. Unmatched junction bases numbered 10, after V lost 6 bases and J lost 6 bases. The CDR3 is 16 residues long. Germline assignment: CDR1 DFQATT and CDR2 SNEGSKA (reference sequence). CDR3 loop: CSATTGTSGSGNIQYF. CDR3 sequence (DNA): TGCAGTGCCACCACCGGGACTAGCGGGAGTGGAAACATTCAGTACTTC.

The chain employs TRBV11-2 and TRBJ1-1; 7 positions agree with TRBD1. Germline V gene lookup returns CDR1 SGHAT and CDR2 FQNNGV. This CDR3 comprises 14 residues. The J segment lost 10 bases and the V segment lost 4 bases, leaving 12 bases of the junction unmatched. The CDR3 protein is CASSSRGTPGGAFF. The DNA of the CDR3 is TGTGCCAGCAGCTCCAGGGGGACTCCGGGGGGAGCTTTCTTT.

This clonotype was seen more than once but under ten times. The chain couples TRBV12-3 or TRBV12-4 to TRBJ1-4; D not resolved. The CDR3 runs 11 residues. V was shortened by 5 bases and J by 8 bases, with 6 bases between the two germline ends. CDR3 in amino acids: CASSRREKLFF. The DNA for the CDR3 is TGTGCCAGCAGTCGGCGGGAAAAACTGTTTTTT.

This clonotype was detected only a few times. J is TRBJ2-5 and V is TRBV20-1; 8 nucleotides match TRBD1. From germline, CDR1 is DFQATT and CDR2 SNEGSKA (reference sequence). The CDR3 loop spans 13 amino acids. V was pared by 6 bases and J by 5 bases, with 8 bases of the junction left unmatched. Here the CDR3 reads CSADRAVGETQYF. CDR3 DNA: TGCAGTGCGGACAGGGCGGTAGGCGAGACCCAGTACTTC.

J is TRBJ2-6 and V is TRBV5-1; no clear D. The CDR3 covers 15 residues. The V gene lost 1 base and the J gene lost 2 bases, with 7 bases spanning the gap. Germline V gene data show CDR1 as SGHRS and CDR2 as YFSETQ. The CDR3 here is CASSLQRAGANVLTF. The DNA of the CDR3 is TGCGCCAGCAGCTTGCAAAGGGCTGGGGCCAACGTCCTGACTTTC.

DNA for the CDR3: TGTGCCAGCAGTTTCCCGGGAATTTCCTACAATGAGCAGTTCTTC. Protein product: CASSFPGISYNEQFF. J is TRBJ2-1 and V is TRBV12-3 or TRBV12-4; weak D call: TRBD2 (5 bases). V was trimmed by 3 bases and J by 1 base, leaving 10 bases between them. The CDR3 has 15 amino acids.

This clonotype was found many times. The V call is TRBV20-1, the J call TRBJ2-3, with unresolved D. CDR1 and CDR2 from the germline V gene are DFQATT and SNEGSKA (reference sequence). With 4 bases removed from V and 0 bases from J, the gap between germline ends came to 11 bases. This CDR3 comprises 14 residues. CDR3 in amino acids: CSAKAAHSTDTQYF. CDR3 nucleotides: TGCAGTGCTAAGGCGGCCCATAGCACAGATACGCAGTATTTT.

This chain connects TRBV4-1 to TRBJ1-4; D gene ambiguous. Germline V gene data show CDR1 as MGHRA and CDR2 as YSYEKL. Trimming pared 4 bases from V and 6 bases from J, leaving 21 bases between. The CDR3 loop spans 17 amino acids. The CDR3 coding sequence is TGCGCCAGCAGCCCAGATGGGCCGGGCCGTTTTTATGAAAAACTGTTTTTT. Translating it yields CASSPDGPGRFYEKLFF.

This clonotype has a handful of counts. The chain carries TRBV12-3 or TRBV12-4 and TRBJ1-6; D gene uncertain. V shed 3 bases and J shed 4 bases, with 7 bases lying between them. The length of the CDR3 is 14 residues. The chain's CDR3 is CASSLVRYNSPLHF. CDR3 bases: TGTGCCAGCAGTTTGGTCCGTTATAATTCACCCCTCCACTTT.

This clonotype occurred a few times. CDR3 in DNA: TGTGCCAGCAGAATGGGACAGGGGGCAGATACGCAGTATTTT. Translated, it gives CASRMGQGADTQYF. V usage is TRBV5-5 and J usage is TRBJ2-3; TRBD1 matches at 11 bases. Looked up from germline, CDR1 is SGHKS and CDR2 is YYEKEE (reference sequence). This CDR3 spans 14 amino acids. Trimming at V came to 5 bases and at J to 4 bases, leaving 3 bases not matched to a gene.

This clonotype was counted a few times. The DNA of the CDR3 is TGTGCCAGCAGTTCGTTCGGGGGCCCTGGCACAGATACGCAGTATTTT. As protein: CASSSFGGPGTDTQYF. The V and J genes are TRBV6-5 and TRBJ2-3; D is possibly TRBD1 or TRBD2 (6 bases each). The CDR3 contains 16 residues. Between the trimmed V and J ends, which lost 4 bases and 1 base, there was a span of 15 bases. Germline V gene sequence: CDR1 MNHEY, CDR2 SVGAGI.

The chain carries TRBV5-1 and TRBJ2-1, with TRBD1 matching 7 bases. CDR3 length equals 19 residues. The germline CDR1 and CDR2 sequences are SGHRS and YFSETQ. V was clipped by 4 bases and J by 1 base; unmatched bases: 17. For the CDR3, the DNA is TGCGCCAGCAGCGGCGCCGGGACAGTGATTAGAGGGTCCTACAATGAGCAGTTCTTC. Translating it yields CASSGAGTVIRGSYNEQFF. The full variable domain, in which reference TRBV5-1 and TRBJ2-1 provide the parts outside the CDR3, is KAGVTQTPRYLIKTRGQQVTLSCSPISGHRSVSWYQQTPGQGLQFLFEYFSETQRNKGNFPGRFSGRQFSNSRSEMNVSTLELGDSALYLCASSGAGTVIRGSYNEQFFGPGTRLTVL.

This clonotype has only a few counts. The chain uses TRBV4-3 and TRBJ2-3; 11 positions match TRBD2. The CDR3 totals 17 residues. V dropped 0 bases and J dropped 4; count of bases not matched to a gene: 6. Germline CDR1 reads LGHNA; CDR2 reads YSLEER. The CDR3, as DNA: TGCGCCAGCAGCCAAGATCGGACTAGCGGGTACGCAGATACGCAGTATTTT. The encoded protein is CASSQDRTSGYADTQYF.

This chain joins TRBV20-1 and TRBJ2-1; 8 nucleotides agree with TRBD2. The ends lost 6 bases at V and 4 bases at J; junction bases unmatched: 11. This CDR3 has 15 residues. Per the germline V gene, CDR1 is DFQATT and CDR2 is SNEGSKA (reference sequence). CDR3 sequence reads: CSAPPLAGPYNEQFF. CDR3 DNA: TGCAGTGCGCCCCCGCTAGCGGGCCCTTACAATGAGCAGTTCTTC.

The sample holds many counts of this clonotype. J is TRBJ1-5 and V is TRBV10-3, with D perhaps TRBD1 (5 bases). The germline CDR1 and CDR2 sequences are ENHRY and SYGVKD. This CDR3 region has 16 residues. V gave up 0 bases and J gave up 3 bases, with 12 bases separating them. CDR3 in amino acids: CAISESTQVDNQPQHF. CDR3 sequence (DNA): TGTGCCATCAGTGAGTCGACACAGGTTGACAATCAGCCCCAGCATTTT.

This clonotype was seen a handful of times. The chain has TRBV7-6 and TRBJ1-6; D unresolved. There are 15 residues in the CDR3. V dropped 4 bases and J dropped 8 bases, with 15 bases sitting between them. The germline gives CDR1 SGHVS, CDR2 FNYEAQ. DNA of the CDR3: TGTGCCAGCAGCTCAGAGACGGCGAAAGATTCACCCCTCCACTTT. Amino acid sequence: CASSSETAKDSPLHF.